The 29 T cell receptor beta chains reported below all come from one sample, sequenced in a study of response to subunit inactivated influenza vaccine. TCRdb fed the RT-PCR reads into MiXCR, producing one record per CDR3 protein. The table lists fewer than 350,000 distinct CDR3 sequences, around a fifth of them singletons. This specimen consisted of PBMCs from blood, obtained about 19 months after vaccination. These receptor sequences come from a man in his fifties or sixties who received an inactivated influenza vaccine.

The chain uses TRBV20-1 and TRBJ1-1; D might be TRBD1 (5 bases). Trimming removed 6 bases at V and 1 base at J, with 9 bases between. CDR1 and CDR2 from the germline V gene are DFQATT and SNEGSKA (reference sequence). This CDR3 is 12 amino acids long. The CDR3 coding sequence is TGCAGTGCGCACAGGCCGAACACTGAAGCTTTCTTT. This gives the protein CSAHRPNTEAFF.

This clonotype appeared many times. CDR3 DNA sequence: TGTGCCAGCAGGCAGACCTCGCCCTCGGGGCAGCCCCAGCATTTT. This sequence encodes CASRQTSPSGQPQHF. This chain uses TRBV28 with TRBJ1-5; unclear D gene. This CDR3 is built from 15 residues. V was cut by 6 bases and J by 7 bases, with 19 bases left in between. The germline V gene encodes CDR1 MDHEN and CDR2 SYDVKM.

The CDR3 nucleotides read TGCAGTGCTACCGGCAATGAGCAGTTCTTC. Its translation: CSATGNEQFF. This chain connects TRBV20-1 to TRBJ2-1; D is uncertain. Trimming removed 4 bases at V and 6 bases at J, with 4 bases between. CDR3 size: 10 residues. The germline V gene encodes CDR1 DFQATT and CDR2 SNEGSKA (reference sequence).

The V call is TRBV29-1, the J call TRBJ1-1, with D unresolved. Germline CDR1 reads SQVTM; CDR2 reads ANQGSEA. This CDR3 spans 12 amino acids. The germline V and J ends were trimmed by 4 bases and 1 base, with 7 bases remaining between them. CDR3 bases: TGCAGCGTTGGCGGTGAGAACACTGAAGCTTTCTTT. Its translation is CSVGGENTEAFF.

This clonotype has at least ten counts. J is TRBJ1-1 and V is TRBV7-6, with D possibly TRBD1 on 6 matching bases. The CDR3 spans 15 residues. Per germline, CDR1 SGHVS and CDR2 FNYEAQ. Trimming removed 5 bases at V and 11 bases at J, with 24 bases between. The CDR3 is CASSPSPGQQSGAFF. CDR3 coding DNA: TGTGCCAGCAGCCCCAGCCCGGGACAACAATCAGGGGCTTTCTTT.

Comments on this clonotype: The germline gene is not matched at one end of the junction; a read error may be the cause. This rearrangement joins TRBV6-5 to TRBJ1-2; TRBD1 might be the D (5 bases). The CDR3 loop spans 16 amino acids. Germline CDR1 is MNHEY and CDR2 is SVGAGI. CDR3 nucleotide sequence: TGTGCCAGCAGTTACTCGTCAGTGGGAGGGACCCATGGGTACACCTTC. Protein: CASSYSSVGGTHGYTF.

This clonotype showed up just a few times. The chain joins TRBV5-1 to TRBJ2-2; a possible D gene is TRBD1 (5 bases). Trimming stripped 3 bases from V and 0 bases from J, with 9 bases between. Germline V lookup: CDR1 SGHRS, CDR2 YFSETQ. This CDR3 contains 15 residues. CDR3 protein: CASSSTAPNTGELFF. CDR3 coding DNA: TGCGCCAGCAGCTCGACAGCCCCGAACACCGGGGAGCTGTTTTTT.

This rearrangement joins TRBV7-6 to TRBJ2-2; D is uncertain. The germline V gene has CDR1 SGHVS and CDR2 FNYEAQ. V dropped 5 bases and J dropped 4 bases, with 11 bases sitting between them. The CDR3 is made up of 14 amino acids. The CDR3 sequence is CASSPRLVTGELFF. The CDR3 bases are TGTGCCAGCAGCCCTAGGCTGGTCACCGGGGAGCTGTTTTTT. Variable domain in full (rest from reference TRBV7-6 and TRBJ2-2): GAGVSQSPRYKVTKRGQDVALRCDPISGHVSLYWYRQALGQGPEFLTYFNYEAQQDKSGLPNDRFSAERPEGSISTLTIQRTEQRDSAMYRCASSPRLVTGELFFGEGSRLTVL.

The chain employs TRBV15 and TRBJ2-5; no firm D call. Germline loops: CDR1 LNHNV, CDR2 YYDKDF (reference sequence). The CDR3 runs to 13 residues. Trimming shortened V by 1 base and J by 4 bases, and 7 bases separated the two germline ends. Here the CDR3 reads CATSRVILETQYF. The CDR3 bases are TGTGCCACCAGCAGAGTGATTCTAGAGACCCAGTACTTC. Using reference TRBV15 and TRBJ2-5 for the parts outside the CDR3, the full variable domain is DAMVIQNPRYQVTQFGKPVTLSCSQTLNHNVMYWYQQKSSQAPKLLFHYYDKDFNNEADTPDNFQSRRPNTSFCFLDIRSPGLGDTAMYLCATSRVILETQYFGPGTRLLVL.

V is TRBV11-2 and J is TRBJ2-3; D call uncertain. CDR3 size: 13 residues. Germline lookup yields CDR1 SGHAT and CDR2 FQNNGV. Deletions cut 5 bases from V and 2 bases from J, with 8 bases between. The CDR3 loop is CASSLALTDTQYF. The CDR3, as DNA: TGTGCCAGCAGCCTGGCACTCACAGATACGCAGTATTTT.

The rearrangement joins TRBV6-5 to TRBJ1-1; D is undetermined. The CDR3 runs 15 residues. V gave up 3 bases and J gave up 1 base, with 12 bases separating them. The germline V gene has CDR1 MNHEY and CDR2 SVGAGI. The CDR3 DNA sequence: TGTGCCAGCAGTTATGGTGGTCGGGGGAACACTGAAGCTTTCTTT. This gives the protein CASSYGGRGNTEAFF.

V is TRBV27 and J is TRBJ1-3; 10 nucleotides agree with TRBD1. Germline trimming cut 3 bases from V and 3 bases from J; bases unmatched to any gene: 2. CDR3 length: 15 residues. Germline CDR1 reads MNHEY; CDR2 reads SMNVEV (reference sequence). CDR3 amino acids: CASSFDRGLGNTIYF. The CDR3 DNA reads TGTGCCAGCAGTTTCGACAGGGGGCTTGGAAACACCATATATTTT.

This chain joins TRBV2 and TRBJ1-6; D remains ambiguous. V lost 6 bases and J 6 bases, leaving 15 bases between the germline ends. Per germline, CDR1 SNHLY and CDR2 FYNNEI. The CDR3 has 15 amino acids. The CDR3: CASRVDQQLNSPLHF. DNA of the CDR3: TGTGCCAGCAGGGTTGACCAGCAACTTAATTCACCCCTCCACTTT.

This clonotype came up a few times. This chain joins TRBV2 and TRBJ2-4, with D unresolved. Germline CDR1 reads SNHLY; CDR2 reads FYNNEI. There are 15 residues in the CDR3. Trimming removed 2 bases at V and 0 bases at J, with 8 bases between. CDR3 protein: CASSETRIAKNIQYF. The CDR3, as DNA: TGTGCCAGCAGTGAAACCAGGATAGCCAAAAACATTCAGTACTTC.

This clonotype has a handful of counts. V and J are TRBV9 and TRBJ1-4, with D tentatively TRBD1 (6 bases). The CDR3 runs to 12 residues. Between the trimmed V and J ends, which lost 3 bases and 7 bases, there was a span of 7 bases. Germline V gene data show CDR1 as SGDLS and CDR2 as YYNGEE. In DNA, the CDR3 is TGTGCCAGCAGCGGGGACACTGAAAAACTGTTTTTT. Amino acids: CASSGDTEKLFF. Looking up the rest from reference TRBV9 and TRBJ1-4 gives the full variable domain: DSGVTQTPKHLITATGQRVTLRCSPRSGDLSVYWYQQSLDQGLQFLIQYYNGEERAKGNILERFSAQQFPDLHSELNLSSLELGDSALYFCASSGDTEKLFFGSGTQLSVL.

The chain carries TRBV6-1 and TRBJ1-6, with TRBD1 matching over 8 bases. There are 15 residues in the CDR3. The germline V gene has CDR1 MNHNS and CDR2 SASEGT. After removal of 7 bases from V and 3 bases from J, the junction contained 5 bases not matched to a gene. The DNA of the CDR3 is TGTGCCAGCACGGAAGGGACAGGCTATAATTCACCCCTCCACTTT. Amino acid sequence: CASTEGTGYNSPLHF.

The CDR3 DNA follows: TGTGCCAGCAGCTTACAGACTAGCGGGGGCTCTGGGGCCAACGTCCTGACTTTC. Its protein is CASSLQTSGGSGANVLTF. V usage is TRBV7-8 and J usage is TRBJ2-6, with 12 bases aligning to TRBD2. CDR1 is SGHVS and CDR2 is FQNEAQ in the germline V gene. Trimming took 2 bases from V and 0 from J; bases not matched to a gene: 2. The CDR3 loop spans 18 amino acids.

The chain has TRBV6-1 and TRBJ2-7; 9 nucleotides match TRBD1. With 2 bases clipped from V and 0 bases from J, the junction kept 2 bases outside the gene matches. Germline loops: CDR1 MNHNS, CDR2 SASEGT. The CDR3 extends over 15 amino acids. CDR3 coding DNA: TGTGCCAGCAGTGAATGGACAGGGGCCTCCTACGAGCAGTACTTC. Amino acids: CASSEWTGASYEQYF.

This clonotype was recorded only once. This chain links TRBV29-1 with TRBJ1-1, with D tentatively TRBD1 (5 bases). V was pared by 5 bases and J by 2 bases, with 12 bases between. There are 13 residues in the CDR3. Germline V gene lookup returns CDR1 SQVTM and CDR2 ANQGSEA. The CDR3 reads CSVFSGANTEAFF. DNA of the CDR3: TGCAGCGTTTTCAGCGGGGCAAACACTGAAGCTTTCTTT.

This clonotype turned up a few times. V gene TRBV5-1 combines with J gene TRBJ2-3; the match to TRBD1 covers 7 bases. Germline trimming cut 5 bases from V and 1 base from J; bases unmatched to any gene: 7. The CDR3 totals 15 residues. Germline V CDR1 and CDR2: SGHRS, YFSETQ. The CDR3 region is CASSPNRGGTDTQYF. As DNA, the CDR3 is TGCGCCAGCAGTCCAAACAGGGGAGGCACAGATACGCAGTATTTT.

Regarding this clonotype: The conserved final phenylalanine or tryptophan is absent from the CDR3, which likely points to a read error. It is unclear where the CDR3 begins or ends on the DNA, so no DNA is shown, and the CDR3 is as TCRdb lists it. This rearrangement joins TRBV12-2 to TRBJ1-1. TRBV12-2 is an annotated pseudogene. The CDR3 extends over 10 residues, inclusive of both ends. CDR3 sequence reads: CASRLEFRVG.

The chain links TRBV6-2 or TRBV6-3 to TRBJ2-7; 12 bases agree with TRBD2. The CDR3 is 13 amino acids. J gave up 5 bases and V 6 bases, and 2 bases lay outside the gene matches. CDR1 and CDR2 from the germline V gene are MNHEY and SVGEGT. DNA for the CDR3: TGTGCCAGCAGACTAGCGGGAGGTAACGAGCAGTACTTC. It codes for CASRLAGGNEQYF.

V and J are TRBV3-1 and TRBJ1-2, with D maybe TRBD1 (5 bases). Germline V gene lookup returns CDR1 LGHDT and CDR2 YNNKEL (reference sequence). CDR3 length: 13 residues. V was pared by 4 bases and J by 4 bases, with 10 bases between. The CDR3 is CASSPDRTYGYTF. The CDR3 bases are TGTGCCAGCAGCCCCGACAGAACCTATGGCTACACCTTC.

This chain's CDR3 is CASSSGLGRYNEQFF. CDR3 DNA sequence: TGTGCCAGCAGTTCAGGATTGGGAAGGTACAATGAGCAGTTCTTC. The chain uses TRBV27 and TRBJ2-1, with D unclear. The CDR3 spans 15 residues. V was cut by 4 bases and J by 4 bases, with 14 bases left in between. The V gene's germline CDR1 is MNHEY and CDR2 SMNVEV (reference sequence).

This clonotype was seen more than once but under ten times. The chain has TRBV3-1 and TRBJ1-5; the match to TRBD1 covers 7 bases. V was pared by 1 base and J by 6 bases, with 6 bases of the junction left unmatched. Germline-derived CDR1 and CDR2 are LGHDT and YNNKEL (reference sequence). This CDR3 comprises 15 residues. CDR3 nucleotide sequence: TGTGCCAGCAGCCAAGGGACAGGTCGCGGTCAGCCCCAGCATTTT. This encodes CASSQGTGRGQPQHF.

This clonotype was found a few times. V is TRBV18 and J is TRBJ2-5, with 12 positions matching TRBD2. V dropped 6 bases and J dropped 3; count of bases not matched to a gene: 11. Germline values: CDR1 KGHSH, CDR2 LQKENI. The length of the CDR3 is 17 residues. The CDR3 reads CASSPRRTSGAEETQYF. As DNA, the CDR3 is TGTGCCAGCTCGCCAAGGAGGACTAGCGGGGCGGAAGAGACCCAGTACTTC.

V gene TRBV5-1 combines with J gene TRBJ2-7, with 12 bases lining up with TRBD2. Germline-derived CDR1 and CDR2 are SGHRS and YFSETQ. This CDR3 has 15 residues. The junction had 3 bases not matched to a gene; V was cut back by 4 bases and J by 1 base. The CDR3 region has the DNA TGCGCCAGCAGCAGACTAGCGGGAGAGTCCTACGAGCAGTACTTC. It codes for CASSRLAGESYEQYF.

The chain combines TRBV7-2 with TRBJ1-1; TRBD1 agrees at 10 bases. This CDR3 has 15 residues. The ends lost 1 base at V and 7 bases at J; junction bases unmatched: 6. Germline V gene lookup returns CDR1 SGHTA and CDR2 FQGNSA. The CDR3 protein is CASSLVGQGFVEAFF. CDR3 in DNA: TGTGCCAGCAGCTTAGTGGGACAGGGGTTCGTTGAAGCTTTCTTT.

Ten or more counts support this clonotype. The V call is TRBV12-3 or TRBV12-4, the J call TRBJ2-2; 7 bases are shared with TRBD1. The V gene end was trimmed by 5 bases and the J gene end by 3 bases; junction bases not matched to a gene: 9. The CDR3 extends over 16 amino acids. CDR3 in amino acids: CASSPGQAVDTGELFF. DNA for the CDR3: TGTGCCAGCAGTCCAGGACAGGCGGTTGACACCGGGGAGCTGTTTTTT.